What follows are 30 T cell receptor beta chains derived from one specimen sequenced in a study of CD8+CD57+ T cells in acquired aplastic anemia. Patients chosen for sequencing had CD8+CD57+ cells that had expanded, as shown by flow cytometry. Template material for TCR beta VDJ and CDR3 profiling consisted of genomic DNA. One entry per CDR3 protein, called by TCRdb with MiXCR from the reads. The sample holds fewer than 200,000 distinct CDR3 sequences, less than 60% seen once. What was sequenced was sorted CD4+, CD8+, or CD8+CD57+ T cells (not recorded which) from PBMCs. The receptors shown here come from a human donor with aplastic anemia.

The V gene is TRBV20-1, the J gene TRBJ1-6; D perhaps matches TRBD1 (6 bases). Trimming took off 8 bases at V and 7 bases at J, with 18 bases between the two ends. Germline loops: CDR1 DFQATT, CDR2 SNEGSKA (reference sequence). The length of the CDR3 is 14 residues. CDR3 residues: CSSAGAGSNSPLHF. The CDR3 bases are TGCAGTTCCGCAGGGGCCGGTTCGAATTCACCCCTCCACTTT.

This clonotype was seen at least ten times. The chain is built from TRBV9 and TRBJ2-1, with D hard to call. The CDR3 runs 13 residues. Germline V gene lookup returns CDR1 SGDLS and CDR2 YYNGEE. The V and J ends lost 0 bases and 8 bases respectively, with 9 bases between them. CDR3 sequence: CASSVGGEDEQFF. CDR3 sequence (DNA): TGTGCCAGCAGCGTAGGAGGAGAGGATGAGCAGTTCTTC.

V and J are TRBV2 and TRBJ1-2; D call uncertain. Per the germline V gene, CDR1 is SNHLY and CDR2 is FYNNEI. This CDR3 contains 14 residues. V shed 7 bases and J shed 5 bases, with 17 bases lying between them. In DNA, the CDR3 is TGTGCCAGCATCCCGGCTACTTCGACGTATGGCTACACCTTC. Translation: CASIPATSTYGYTF.

The chain carries TRBV6-5 and TRBJ1-1; D not resolved. V lost 6 bases, J lost 1 base, and 9 bases lay in between. Germline V gene lookup returns CDR1 MNHEY and CDR2 SVGAGI. This CDR3 is 13 amino acids long. The CDR3 region has the DNA TGTGCCAGCAGATTACACGCGAACACTGAAGCTTTCTTT. Its protein is CASRLHANTEAFF.

This clonotype was observed a few times. It is unclear where the CDR3 begins or ends on the DNA, so no DNA is shown, and the CDR3 is as TCRdb lists it. The rearrangement joins TRBV9 to TRBJ1-4. Germline V lookup: CDR1 SGDLS, CDR2 YYNGEE. The CDR3 spans 16 amino acids, including both terminal residues. The CDR3 reads CASSVGRGATNEKLSF.

This clonotype has at least ten counts. CDR3 DNA: TGTGCCAGCAGACTAGCGGGGGCCTACGAGCAGTACTTC. Amino acids: CASRLAGAYEQYF. The V call is TRBV27, the J call TRBJ2-7; TRBD2 agrees at 11 bases. The junction had 0 bases not matched to a gene; V was cut back by 6 bases and J by 2 bases. Germline V lookup: CDR1 MNHEY, CDR2 SMNVEV (reference sequence). The CDR3 extends over 13 amino acids.

This rearrangement joins TRBV7-2 to TRBJ1-1; TRBD1 matches 7 bases. The CDR3 is made up of 15 amino acids. V shed 5 bases, J shed 5 bases, and the junction held 11 bases outside the gene matches. Germline V gene data show CDR1 as SGHTA and CDR2 as FQGNSA. This chain's CDR3 is CASSRRDRDSTEAFF. CDR3 in DNA: TGTGCCAGCAGCCGCAGAGACAGGGATTCTACTGAAGCTTTCTTT.

The chain joins TRBV19 to TRBJ2-1; 13 nucleotides match TRBD2. Germline loops: CDR1 LNHDA, CDR2 SQIVND (reference sequence). Trimming at V came to 11 bases and at J to 6 bases, leaving 7 bases not matched to a gene. CDR3 length equals 14 residues. The CDR3 protein is CASGLAGVRNEQFF. The CDR3, as DNA: TGTGCCTCCGGACTAGCGGGAGTTCGCAATGAGCAGTTCTTC.

The CDR3 region is CATSDQAPYEQYF. In nucleotides, the CDR3 is TGTGCCACCAGTGATCAGGCTCCCTACGAGCAGTACTTC. V usage is TRBV24-1 and J usage is TRBJ2-7; D unresolved. Trimming stripped 3 bases from V and 2 bases from J, with 7 bases between. This CDR3 has 13 amino acids. CDR1 is KGHDR, CDR2 SFDVKD, per germline.

This clonotype was seen a few times. The chain joins TRBV29-1 to TRBJ2-2; D possibly corresponds to TRBD2 (6 bases). This CDR3 has 15 residues. CDR1 is SQVTM and CDR2 is ANQGSEA in the germline V gene. Trimming pared 5 bases from V and 6 bases from J, leaving 19 bases between. The CDR3 nucleotides are TGCAGCGTTCAGGTGGGGGGTGCGGGTCCCGGGGAGCTGTTTTTT. Translating gives CSVQVGGAGPGELFF.

This clonotype was recorded many times. The gene calls are TRBV5-4 and TRBJ2-7; the match to TRBD1 covers 11 bases. V lost 1 base and J lost 5; bases outside the gene matches: 11. Germline CDR1 SGHNT, CDR2 YYREEE (reference sequence). The CDR3 loop spans 17 amino acids. CDR3 sequence (DNA): TGTGCCAGCAGCTTGTTCGATGGACAGGGGGCGATGCACGAGCAGTACTTC. Its translation is CASSLFDGQGAMHEQYF.

This clonotype was detected many times. The J gene is TRBJ1-1, the V gene TRBV6-1; D gene unclear. The CDR3 sequence is 15 residues long. The germline V and J ends were trimmed by 6 bases and 4 bases, with 18 bases remaining between them. CDR1 is MNHNS, CDR2 SASEGT, per germline. In DNA form, the CDR3 reads TGTGCCAGCAGGGAGCGATTCGAAGGCCGCACTGAAGCTTTCTTT. Translating gives CASRERFEGRTEAFF.

This clonotype was counted at least ten times. J is TRBJ1-5 and V is TRBV24-1, with 10 nucleotides matching TRBD1. V lost 4 bases and J lost 2; bases outside the gene matches: 10. CDR3 length: 18 amino acids. Germline CDR1 is KGHDR and CDR2 is SFDVKD. The CDR3 DNA is TGTGCCACCAGTGACCCCAAGACAGGGGGCAGGGGCAATCAGCCCCAGCATTTT. Its translation is CATSDPKTGGRGNQPQHF.

In its sample, this clonotype was seen many times. The chain joins TRBV11-2 to TRBJ1-1, with TRBD1 as a possible D gene (5 bases). Germline CDR1 SGHAT, CDR2 FQNNGV. Trimming removed 1 base at V and 1 base at J, with 16 bases between. This CDR3 has 17 amino acids. CDR3 coding DNA: TGTGCCAGCAGCTTAGCCCTGGTCCCCAGGGAGAACACTGAAGCTTTCTTT. Its protein is CASSLALVPRENTEAFF.

Comments on this clonotype: Being one base from a much bigger clone, this may be a read error. The chain is built from TRBV6-1 and TRBJ2-7, with D possibly being TRBD1 (5 bases). Germline CDR1 is MNHNS and CDR2 is SASEGT. This CDR3 spans 14 amino acids. The CDR3 DNA follows: TGTGCCAGCAGTAAACGGACAAGCTCCTACGAGCAGTGCTTC. Translation gives CASSKRTSSYEQCF.

The rearrangement links TRBV19 to TRBJ2-3, with D hard to call. V was cut by 1 base and J by 3 bases, with 8 bases left in between. CDR1 is LNHDA and CDR2 is SQIVND in the germline V gene (reference sequence). The CDR3 is made up of 14 amino acids. In nucleotides, the CDR3 is TGTGCCAGTAGTATAGGGGTAGGAACAGATACGCAGTATTTT. Amino acids: CASSIGVGTDTQYF.

This clonotype was seen ten or more times. The V call is TRBV7-2, the J call TRBJ2-7; 9 nucleotides align to TRBD1. This CDR3 contains 14 residues. Germline V gene sequence: CDR1 SGHTA, CDR2 FQGNSA. After removal of 3 bases from V and 2 bases from J, the junction contained 2 bases not matched to a gene. The CDR3 sequence: CASSLGTGTYEQYF. CDR3 sequence (DNA): TGTGCCAGCAGCTTGGGGACAGGGACCTACGAGCAGTACTTC. Together with reference TRBV7-2 and TRBJ2-7, the CDR3 gives the full variable domain: GAGVSQSPSNKVTEKGKDVELRCDPISGHTALYWYRQSLGQGLEFLIYFQGNSAPDKSGLPSDRFSAERTGGSVSTLTIQRTQQEDSAVYLCASSLGTGTYEQYFGPGTRLTVT.

With regard to this clonotype: This may be a read error: a much more frequent sequence differs by one nucleotide. This chain uses TRBV11-2 with TRBJ2-1; D may be TRBD1 (5 bases). The CDR3 contains 16 residues. CDR1 and CDR2 from the germline V gene are SGHAT and FQNNGV. The CDR3 DNA sequence: TGTGCCCGCAGCTCCCCGCTAGGGGAAGCCACCGATGAGCAGTTCTTC. Its translation is CARSSPLGEATDEQFF.

V usage is TRBV2 and J usage is TRBJ2-1; 11 bases agree with TRBD2. Germline CDR1 and CDR2: SNHLY and FYNNEI. This CDR3 comprises 14 residues. V shed 8 bases and J 7 bases; nucleotides not matched to a gene: 7. The CDR3 reads CASHTSGGGNEQFF. The CDR3 nucleotides are TGTGCCAGCCATACTAGCGGGGGTGGAAATGAGCAGTTCTTC.

Regarding this clonotype: The junction differs from germline at one of its ends, possibly a read error. The V gene is TRBV7-8, the J gene TRBJ2-5, with a possible D match to TRBD2 (6 bases). CDR3 size: 16 residues. The germline V gene encodes CDR1 SGHVS and CDR2 FQNEAQ. CDR3 sequence (DNA): TGTGCCAGCAGCCTCAAAGGGATAGCGGTCGGTGAGACCCGGTACTTC. This gives the protein CASSLKGIAVGETRYF.

On this clonotype itself: Its ends do not fully match the called genes, so a read error is possible. The CDR3 DNA sequence: TGCGCCAGCAGCCCCCAGGGACAGGGACCTTACGGGCAGTACTTC. This encodes CASSPQGQGPYGQYF. The chain recombines TRBV5-1 with TRBJ2-7; TRBD1 aligns across 9 bases. The CDR3 sequence is 15 residues long. Germline V gives CDR1 SGHRS, CDR2 YFSETQ.

The chain couples TRBV7-6 to TRBJ2-7; 8 positions match TRBD2. V lost 1 base and J lost 4; bases outside the gene matches: 9. This CDR3 is built from 16 residues. The germline CDR1 and CDR2 sequences are SGHVS and FNYEAQ. CDR3 DNA sequence: TGTGCCAGCAGCTTAGGTGTTAGCGGGGCGAGGTACGAGCAGTACTTC. It yields the protein CASSLGVSGARYEQYF.

About this clonotype itself: In this CDR3 the conserved last residue, phenylalanine or tryptophan, is missing, so a read error is likely. The chain joins TRBV10-1 to TRBJ2-2; 7 positions match TRBD1. Trimming took 10 bases from V and 7 from J; bases not matched to a gene: 24. Per the germline V gene, CDR1 is WNHNN and CDR2 is SYGVQD (reference sequence). This CDR3 is 18 amino acids long. DNA of the CDR3: TGCGCCACCAGAATCACGGGGCAGGGGGTAAAAGATGTCGGGGAGCTGTTTCTT. It is translated as CATRITGQGVKDVGELFL.

On this clonotype: Germline is not matched at one junction end, which may reflect a read error. CDR3 nucleotides: TGTGCTAGCAGCCTCCATCGGGACAGGGGGTCAGAGACCCAGTACTTC. The encoded protein is CASSLHRDRGSETQYF. This chain connects TRBV7-7 to TRBJ2-5; TRBD1 agrees at 11 bases. The CDR3 loop spans 16 amino acids. Germline CDR1 reads SSHAT; CDR2 reads FNYEAQ (reference sequence).

This clonotype was seen ten or more times. The chain links TRBV4-1 to TRBJ2-6; possible D gene TRBD2, 6 bases. The CDR3 has 20 amino acids. Germline lookup yields CDR1 MGHRA and CDR2 YSYEKL. Trimming shortened V by 0 bases and J by 0 bases, and 18 bases separated the two germline ends. The CDR3 here is CASSQDPAGGGGSGANVLTF. DNA of the CDR3: TGCGCCAGCAGCCAAGACCCGGCCGGGGGAGGAGGCTCTGGGGCCAACGTCCTGACTTTC.

This clonotype was seen only a few times. The chain combines TRBV10-3 with TRBJ2-5; D is possibly TRBD1 (6 bases). This CDR3 contains 14 residues. Germline lookup yields CDR1 ENHRY and CDR2 SYGVKD. V was cut by 4 bases and J by 5 bases, with 14 bases left in between. The CDR3 reads CAISASRQGETQYF. The CDR3 nucleotides are TGTGCCATCAGTGCGAGTAGGCAGGGGGAGACCCAGTACTTC.

The J gene is TRBJ1-2, the V gene TRBV29-1; 7 bases match TRBD1. This CDR3 region has 12 residues. The germline V gene encodes CDR1 SQVTM and CDR2 ANQGSEA. Trimming cost V 7 bases and J 2 bases; bases outside gene matches: 4. The CDR3: CSALGQNYGYTF. The CDR3 DNA reads TGCAGCGCCCTGGGACAGAACTATGGCTACACCTTC.

This clonotype was observed at least ten times. This chain links TRBV7-9 with TRBJ2-7, with D perhaps assigned TRBD1 or TRBD2 (5 bases each). This CDR3 has 13 residues. The germline gives CDR1 SEHNR, CDR2 FQNEAQ (reference sequence). Trimming shortened V by 5 bases and J by 2 bases, and 10 bases separated the two germline ends. This chain's CDR3 is CASSPLGPYEQYF. CDR3 DNA: TGTGCCAGCAGCCCCCTGGGACCCTACGAGCAGTACTTC.

The chain recombines TRBV6-5 with TRBJ2-3, with D possibly matching TRBD1 (5 bases). The CDR3 consists of 15 residues. In germline, CDR1 is MNHEY, CDR2 SVGAGI. V shed 7 bases and J shed 4 bases, with 18 bases lying between them. CDR3 nucleotides: TGTGCCAGCAATTCAGGGAATTTCGACCCAGATACGCAGTATTTT. It is translated as CASNSGNFDPDTQYF.

This clonotype was picked up many times. This chain uses TRBV7-2 with TRBJ1-1; D remains ambiguous. CDR3 length equals 17 residues. V lost 0 bases to trimming and J lost 0 bases, with 14 bases between them. Germline CDR1 reads SGHTA; CDR2 reads FQGNSA. CDR3 loop: CASSLASRLGVNTEAFF. The CDR3 bases are TGTGCCAGCAGCTTAGCCTCACGGTTGGGCGTGAACACTGAAGCTTTCTTT.